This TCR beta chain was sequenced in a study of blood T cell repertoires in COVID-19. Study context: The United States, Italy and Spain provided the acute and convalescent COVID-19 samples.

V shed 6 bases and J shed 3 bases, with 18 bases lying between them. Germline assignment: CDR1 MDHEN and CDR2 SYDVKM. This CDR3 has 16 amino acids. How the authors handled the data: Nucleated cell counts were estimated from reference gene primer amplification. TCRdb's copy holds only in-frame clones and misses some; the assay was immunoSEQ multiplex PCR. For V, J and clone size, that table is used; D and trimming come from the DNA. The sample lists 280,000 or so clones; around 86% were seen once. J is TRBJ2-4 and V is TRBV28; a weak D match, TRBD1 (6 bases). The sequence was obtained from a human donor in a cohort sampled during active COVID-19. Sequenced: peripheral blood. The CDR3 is CASSPGGQSYKNIQYF. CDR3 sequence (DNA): TGTGCCAGCAGCCCTGGAGGACAGAGCTACAAAAACATTCAGTACTTC.